This T cell receptor beta chain comes out of a study of T cell repertoires in cytomegalovirus infection. Whole-study results and caveats: HLA-C-restricted CMV clonotypes gave the most frequent clonotype in two of eight donors. Pooled public TCR beta family frequency picked out CMV carriers with the relevant HLA.

The CDR3 covers 14 residues. V shed 2 bases and J shed 1 base, with 8 bases lying between them. Germline V gene sequence: CDR1 LGHNA, CDR2 YNFKEQ. Regarding this clonotype: Its target is not known.

TCRdb analysed the reads with MiXCR anew, one entry per CDR3 protein. The sample lists 150,000 to 200,000 distinct CDR3 sequences, approximately 9.6% occurring once. The receptor's source is a human donor in good health (CMV status not recorded). Some clones in this sample may be carry-over from other donors' samples. This sequence joins TRBV4-2 and TRBJ1-1, with D unresolved. Material for sequencing was PBMCs. For the CDR3, the DNA is TGTGCCAGCAGCCAAAAAGACGAGAACACTGAAGCTTTCTTT. Its protein is CASSQKDENTEAFF.